This TCR beta chain was sequenced during a study of identifying expanded T cells in peripheral blood. This clone was picked up a small number of times. The antigen is unknown. Data came from immunoSEQ multiplex PCR; TCRdb stores just in-frame clones and leaves some out. The table records over 100,000 clones, about 88% of them present only once. Collection occurred without any documented infections or immune events in donors. Study-wide points: Across healthy donors, higher total template counts meant significantly greater approximately 2-week count variance. Technical replicates showed around 1.1 changed clones; two weeks about 16; four weeks 19.

This receptor was obtained from a person aged 18 to 70 in good health. The sample comprised blood.

The CDR3 loop reads CASSLVGAEYQPQHF. Here the CDR3 DNA reads TGTGCCAGCAGCTTGGTGGGGGCGGAATATCAGCCCCAGCATTTT. V usage is TRBV5-6 and J usage is TRBJ1-5; possible D gene TRBD1, 6 bases. In germline, CDR1 is SGHDT, CDR2 YYEEEE. The V and J ends lost 0 bases and 5 bases respectively, with 12 bases between them. The CDR3 sequence is 15 residues long.